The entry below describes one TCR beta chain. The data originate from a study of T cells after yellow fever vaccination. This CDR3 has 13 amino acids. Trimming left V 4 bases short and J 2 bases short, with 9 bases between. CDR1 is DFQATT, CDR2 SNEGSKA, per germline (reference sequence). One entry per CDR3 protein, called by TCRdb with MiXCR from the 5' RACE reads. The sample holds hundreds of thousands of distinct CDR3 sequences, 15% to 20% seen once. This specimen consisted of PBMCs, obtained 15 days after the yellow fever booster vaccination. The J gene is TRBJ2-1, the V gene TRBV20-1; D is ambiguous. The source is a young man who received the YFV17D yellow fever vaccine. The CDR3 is CSAKSPPYNEQFF. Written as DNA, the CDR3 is TGCAGTGCTAAGTCGCCCCCCTACAATGAGCAGTTCTTC.